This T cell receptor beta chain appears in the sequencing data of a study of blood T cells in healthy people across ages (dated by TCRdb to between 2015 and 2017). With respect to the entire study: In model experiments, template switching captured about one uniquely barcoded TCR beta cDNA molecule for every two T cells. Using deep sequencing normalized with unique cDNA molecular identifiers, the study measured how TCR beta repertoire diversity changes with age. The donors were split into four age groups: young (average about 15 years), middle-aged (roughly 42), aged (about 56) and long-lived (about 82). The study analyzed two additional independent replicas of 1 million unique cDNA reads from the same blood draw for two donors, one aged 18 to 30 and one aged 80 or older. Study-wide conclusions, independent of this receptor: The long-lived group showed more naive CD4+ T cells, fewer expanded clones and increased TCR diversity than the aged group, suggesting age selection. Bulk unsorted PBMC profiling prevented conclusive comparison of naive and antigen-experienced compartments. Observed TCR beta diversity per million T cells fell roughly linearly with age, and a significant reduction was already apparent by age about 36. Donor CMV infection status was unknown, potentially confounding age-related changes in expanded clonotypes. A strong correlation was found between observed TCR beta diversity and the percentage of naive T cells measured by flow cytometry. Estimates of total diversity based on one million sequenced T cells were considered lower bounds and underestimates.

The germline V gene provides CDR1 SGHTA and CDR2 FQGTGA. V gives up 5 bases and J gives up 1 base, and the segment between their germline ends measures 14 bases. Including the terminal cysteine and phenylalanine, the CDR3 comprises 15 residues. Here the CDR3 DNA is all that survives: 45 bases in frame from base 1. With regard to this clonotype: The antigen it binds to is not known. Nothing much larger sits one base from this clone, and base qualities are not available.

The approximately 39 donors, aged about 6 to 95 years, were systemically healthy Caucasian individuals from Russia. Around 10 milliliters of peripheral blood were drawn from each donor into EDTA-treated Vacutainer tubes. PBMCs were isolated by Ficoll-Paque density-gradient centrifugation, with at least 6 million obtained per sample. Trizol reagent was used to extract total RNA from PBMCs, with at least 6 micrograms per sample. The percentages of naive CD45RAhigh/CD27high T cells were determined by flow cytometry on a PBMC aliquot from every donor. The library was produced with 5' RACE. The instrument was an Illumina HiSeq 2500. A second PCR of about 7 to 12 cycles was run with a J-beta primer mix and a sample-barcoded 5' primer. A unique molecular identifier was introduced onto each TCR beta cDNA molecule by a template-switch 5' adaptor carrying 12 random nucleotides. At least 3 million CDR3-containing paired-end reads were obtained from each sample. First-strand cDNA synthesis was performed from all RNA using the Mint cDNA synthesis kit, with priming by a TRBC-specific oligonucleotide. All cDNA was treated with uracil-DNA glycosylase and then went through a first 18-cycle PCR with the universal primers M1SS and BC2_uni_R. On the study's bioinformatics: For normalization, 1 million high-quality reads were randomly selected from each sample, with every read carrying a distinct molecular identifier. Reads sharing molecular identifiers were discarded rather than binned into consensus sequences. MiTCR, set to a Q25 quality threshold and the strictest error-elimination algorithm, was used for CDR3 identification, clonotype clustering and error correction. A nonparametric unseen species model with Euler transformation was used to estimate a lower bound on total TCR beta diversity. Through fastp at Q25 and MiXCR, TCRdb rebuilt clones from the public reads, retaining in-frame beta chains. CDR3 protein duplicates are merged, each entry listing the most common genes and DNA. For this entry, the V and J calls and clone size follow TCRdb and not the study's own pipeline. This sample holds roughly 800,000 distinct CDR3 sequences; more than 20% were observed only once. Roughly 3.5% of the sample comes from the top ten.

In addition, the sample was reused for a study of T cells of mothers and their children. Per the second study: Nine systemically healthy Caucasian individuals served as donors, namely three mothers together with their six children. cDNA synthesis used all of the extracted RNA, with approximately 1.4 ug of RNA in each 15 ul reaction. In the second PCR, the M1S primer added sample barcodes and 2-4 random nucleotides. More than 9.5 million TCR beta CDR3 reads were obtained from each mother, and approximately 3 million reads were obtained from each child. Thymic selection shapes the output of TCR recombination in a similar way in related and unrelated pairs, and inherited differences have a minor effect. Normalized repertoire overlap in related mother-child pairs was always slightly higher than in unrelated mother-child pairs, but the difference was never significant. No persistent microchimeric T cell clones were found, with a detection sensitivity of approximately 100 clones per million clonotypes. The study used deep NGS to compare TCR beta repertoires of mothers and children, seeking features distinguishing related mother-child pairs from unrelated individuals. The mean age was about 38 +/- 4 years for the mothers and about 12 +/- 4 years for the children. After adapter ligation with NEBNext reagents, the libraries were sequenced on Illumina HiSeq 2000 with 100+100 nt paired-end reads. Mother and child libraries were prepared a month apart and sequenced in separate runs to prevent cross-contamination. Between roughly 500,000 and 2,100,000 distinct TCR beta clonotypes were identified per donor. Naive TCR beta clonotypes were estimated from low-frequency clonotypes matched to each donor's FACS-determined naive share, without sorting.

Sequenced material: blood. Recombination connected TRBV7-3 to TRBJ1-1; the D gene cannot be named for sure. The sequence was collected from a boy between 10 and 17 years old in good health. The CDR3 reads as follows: CASSPQPPPNTEAFF. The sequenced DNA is TGTGCCAGCAGCCCCCAACCCCCCCCGAACACTGAAGCTTTCTTT. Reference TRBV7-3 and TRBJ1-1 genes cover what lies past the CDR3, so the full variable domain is GAGVSQTPSNKVTEKGKYVELRCDPISGHTALYWYRQSLGQGPEFLIYFQGTGAADDSGLPNDRFFAVRPEGSVSTLKIQRTERGDSAVYLCASSPQPPPNTEAFFGQGTRLTVV.